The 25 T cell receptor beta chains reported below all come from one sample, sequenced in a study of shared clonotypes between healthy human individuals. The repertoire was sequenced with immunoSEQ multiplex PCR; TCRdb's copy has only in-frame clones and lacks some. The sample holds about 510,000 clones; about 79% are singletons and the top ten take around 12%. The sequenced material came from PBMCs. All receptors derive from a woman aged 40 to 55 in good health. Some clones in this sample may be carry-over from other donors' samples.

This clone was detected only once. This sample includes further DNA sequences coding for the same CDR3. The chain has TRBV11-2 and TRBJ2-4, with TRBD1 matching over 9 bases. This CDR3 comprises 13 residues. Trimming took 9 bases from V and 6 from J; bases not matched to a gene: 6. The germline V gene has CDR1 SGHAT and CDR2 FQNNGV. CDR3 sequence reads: CASSRGQGNIQYF. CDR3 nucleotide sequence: TGTGCCAGTAGCCGGGGACAGGGAAACATTCAGTACTTC.

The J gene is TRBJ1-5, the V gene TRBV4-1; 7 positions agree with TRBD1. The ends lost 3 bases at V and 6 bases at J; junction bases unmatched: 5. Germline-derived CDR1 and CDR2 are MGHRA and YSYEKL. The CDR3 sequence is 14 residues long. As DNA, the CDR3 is TGCGCCAGCAGCCATCCTACAGGGGTTCAGCCCCAGCATTTT. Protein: CASSHPTGVQPQHF.

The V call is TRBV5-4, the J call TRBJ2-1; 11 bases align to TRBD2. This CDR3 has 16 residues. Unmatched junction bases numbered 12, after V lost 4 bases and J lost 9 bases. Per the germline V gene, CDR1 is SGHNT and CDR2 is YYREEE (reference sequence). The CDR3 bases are TGTGCCAGCAGCCCTCCTCGACTAGCGGGAAAGGGTGAGCAGTTCTTC. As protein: CASSPPRLAGKGEQFF.

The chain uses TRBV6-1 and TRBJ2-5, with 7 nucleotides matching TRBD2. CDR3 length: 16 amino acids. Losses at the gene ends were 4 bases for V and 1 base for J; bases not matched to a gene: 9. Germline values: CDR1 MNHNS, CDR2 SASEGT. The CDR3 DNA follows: TGTGCCAGCAGTGGGGGGGGGATCGCCAGCCAAGAGACCCAGTACTTC. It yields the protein CASSGGGIASQETQYF.

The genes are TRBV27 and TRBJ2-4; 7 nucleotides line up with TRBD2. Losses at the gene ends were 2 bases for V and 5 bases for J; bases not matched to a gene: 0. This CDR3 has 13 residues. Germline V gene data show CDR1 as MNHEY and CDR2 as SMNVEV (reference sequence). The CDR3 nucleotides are TGTGCCAGCAGTTTAGCGGGGGAAAACATTCAGTACTTC. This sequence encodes CASSLAGENIQYF.

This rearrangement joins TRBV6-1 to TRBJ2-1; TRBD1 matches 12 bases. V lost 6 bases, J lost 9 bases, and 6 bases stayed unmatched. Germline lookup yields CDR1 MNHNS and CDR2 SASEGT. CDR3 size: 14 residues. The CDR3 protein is CASSWGQGAVEQFF. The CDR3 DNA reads TGTGCCAGCAGCTGGGGACAGGGGGCCGTTGAGCAGTTCTTC.

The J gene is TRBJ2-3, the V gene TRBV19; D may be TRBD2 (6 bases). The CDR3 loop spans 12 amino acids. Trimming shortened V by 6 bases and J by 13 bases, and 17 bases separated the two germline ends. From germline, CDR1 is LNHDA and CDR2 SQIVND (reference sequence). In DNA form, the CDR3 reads TGTGCCAGTAGGGATCTCGGAGGGCCCGAGTATTTT. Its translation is CASRDLGGPEYF.

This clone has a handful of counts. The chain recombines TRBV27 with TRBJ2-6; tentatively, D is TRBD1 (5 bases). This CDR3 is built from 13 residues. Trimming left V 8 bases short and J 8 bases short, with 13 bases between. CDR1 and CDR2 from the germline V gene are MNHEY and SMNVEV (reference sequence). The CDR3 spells CASSYRQPNVLTF. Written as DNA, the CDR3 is TGTGCCAGCTCCTACAGGCAGCCCAACGTCCTGACTTTC.

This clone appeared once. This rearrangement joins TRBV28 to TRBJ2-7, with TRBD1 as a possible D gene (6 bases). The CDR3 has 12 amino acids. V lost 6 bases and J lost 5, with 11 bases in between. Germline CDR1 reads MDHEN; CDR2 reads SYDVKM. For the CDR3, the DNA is TGTGCCAGCAGCACCTACAGGGACGAGCAGTACTTC. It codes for CASSTYRDEQYF.

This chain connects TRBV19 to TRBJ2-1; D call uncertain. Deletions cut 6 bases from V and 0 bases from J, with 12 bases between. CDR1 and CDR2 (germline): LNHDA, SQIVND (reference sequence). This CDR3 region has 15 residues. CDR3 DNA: TGTGCCAGTAGCCTTAGCTTCTTCTCCTACAATGAGCAGTTCTTC. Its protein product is CASSLSFFSYNEQFF.

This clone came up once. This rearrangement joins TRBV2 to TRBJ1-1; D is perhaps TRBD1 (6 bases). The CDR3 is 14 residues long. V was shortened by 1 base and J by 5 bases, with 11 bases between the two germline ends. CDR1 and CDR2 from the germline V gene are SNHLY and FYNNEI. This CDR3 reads CASSEDRAWTEAFF. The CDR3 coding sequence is TGTGCCAGCAGTGAAGACAGGGCCTGGACTGAAGCTTTCTTT.

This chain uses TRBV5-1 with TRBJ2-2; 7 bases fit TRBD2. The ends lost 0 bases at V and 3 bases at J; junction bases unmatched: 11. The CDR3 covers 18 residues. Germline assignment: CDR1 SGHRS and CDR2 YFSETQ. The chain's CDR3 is CASSLAIGGLADTGELFF. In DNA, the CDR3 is TGCGCCAGCAGCTTGGCCATCGGCGGGCTAGCGGACACCGGGGAGCTGTTTTTT.

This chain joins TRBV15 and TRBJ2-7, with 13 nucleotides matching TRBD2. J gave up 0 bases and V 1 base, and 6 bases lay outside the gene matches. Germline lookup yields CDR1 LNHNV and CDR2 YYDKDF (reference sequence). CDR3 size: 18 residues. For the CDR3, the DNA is TGTGCCACCAGCAGAGGAAGGGGACTAGCGGGAAGCTCCTACGAGCAGTACTTC. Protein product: CATSRGRGLAGSSYEQYF.

The CDR3 region has the DNA TGTGCCAGCAGCCGAGTCGCGGGACAGGAGAGCTCCTACGAGCAGTACTTC. As protein: CASSRVAGQESSYEQYF. The V and J genes are TRBV4-2 and TRBJ2-7; 8 positions agree with TRBD1. This CDR3 has 17 amino acids. Germline V CDR1 and CDR2: LGHNA, YNFKEQ. V was clipped by 4 bases and J by 0 bases; unmatched bases: 11.

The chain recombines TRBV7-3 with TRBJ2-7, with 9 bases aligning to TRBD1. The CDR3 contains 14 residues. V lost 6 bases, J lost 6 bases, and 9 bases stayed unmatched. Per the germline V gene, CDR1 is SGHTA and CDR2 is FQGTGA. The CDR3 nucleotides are TGTGCCAGCAGGTCCGGGACAGGGATCGGCGAGCAGTACTTC. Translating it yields CASRSGTGIGEQYF.

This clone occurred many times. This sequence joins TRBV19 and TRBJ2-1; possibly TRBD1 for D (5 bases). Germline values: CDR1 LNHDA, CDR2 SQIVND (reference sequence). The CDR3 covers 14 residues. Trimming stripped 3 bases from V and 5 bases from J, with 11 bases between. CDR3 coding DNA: TGTGCCAGTAGTATCAGGGTACACAACAATGAGCAGTTCTTC. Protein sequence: CASSIRVHNNEQFF.

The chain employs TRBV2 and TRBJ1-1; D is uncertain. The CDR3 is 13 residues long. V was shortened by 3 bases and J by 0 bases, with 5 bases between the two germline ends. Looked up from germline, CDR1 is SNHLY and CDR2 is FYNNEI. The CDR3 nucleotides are TGTGCCAGCAGTGATCAGGTGAACACTGAAGCTTTCTTT. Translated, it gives CASSDQVNTEAFF.

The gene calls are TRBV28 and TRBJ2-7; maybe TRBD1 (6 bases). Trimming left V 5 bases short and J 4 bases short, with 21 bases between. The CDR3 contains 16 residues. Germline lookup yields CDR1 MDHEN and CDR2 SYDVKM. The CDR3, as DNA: TGTGCCAGCAGTCCTGGGGGCGCTCCCGCTCGGTACGAGCAGTACTTC. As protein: CASSPGGAPARYEQYF.

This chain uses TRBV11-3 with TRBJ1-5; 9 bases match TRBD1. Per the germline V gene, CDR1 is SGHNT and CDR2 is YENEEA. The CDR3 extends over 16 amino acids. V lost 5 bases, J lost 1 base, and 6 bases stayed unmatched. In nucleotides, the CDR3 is TGTGCCAGCAGCCCGGACGGGACAGGGAGCAATCAGCCCCAGCATTTT. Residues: CASSPDGTGSNQPQHF.

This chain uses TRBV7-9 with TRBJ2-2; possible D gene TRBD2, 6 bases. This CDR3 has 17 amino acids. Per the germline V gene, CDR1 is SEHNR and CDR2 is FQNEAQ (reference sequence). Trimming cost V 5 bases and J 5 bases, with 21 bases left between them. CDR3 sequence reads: CASSPQTSSLSTGELFF. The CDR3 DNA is TGTGCCAGCAGCCCTCAGACTAGTTCTTTATCGACCGGGGAGCTGTTTTTT.

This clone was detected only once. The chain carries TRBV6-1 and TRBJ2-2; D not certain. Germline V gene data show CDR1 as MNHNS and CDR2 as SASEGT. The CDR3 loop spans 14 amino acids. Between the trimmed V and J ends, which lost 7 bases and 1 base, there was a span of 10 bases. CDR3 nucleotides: TGTGCCAGCAAACCTTCTGTGAACACCGGGGAGCTGTTTTTT. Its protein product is CASKPSVNTGELFF.

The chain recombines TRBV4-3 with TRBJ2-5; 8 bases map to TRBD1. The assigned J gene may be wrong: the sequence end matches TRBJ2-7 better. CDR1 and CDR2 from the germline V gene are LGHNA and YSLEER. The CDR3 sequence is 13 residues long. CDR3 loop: CASSQMTGAEQYF. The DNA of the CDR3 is TGCGCCAGCAGCCAAATGACAGGGGCCGAGCAGTACTTC.

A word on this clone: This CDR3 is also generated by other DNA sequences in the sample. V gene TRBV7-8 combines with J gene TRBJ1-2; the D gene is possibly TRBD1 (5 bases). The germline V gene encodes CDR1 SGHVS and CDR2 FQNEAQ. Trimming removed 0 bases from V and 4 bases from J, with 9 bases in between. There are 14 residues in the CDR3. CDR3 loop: CASSLAGTAYGYTF. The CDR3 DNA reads TGTGCCAGCAGCTTAGCCGGGACTGCCTATGGCTACACCTTC.

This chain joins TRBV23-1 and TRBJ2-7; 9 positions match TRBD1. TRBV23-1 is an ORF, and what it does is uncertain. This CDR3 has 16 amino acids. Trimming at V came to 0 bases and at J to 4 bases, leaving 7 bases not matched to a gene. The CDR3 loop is CASSQSGTGLVYEQYF. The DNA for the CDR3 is TGCGCCAGCAGTCAATCGGGGACAGGGCTGGTTTACGAGCAGTACTTC.

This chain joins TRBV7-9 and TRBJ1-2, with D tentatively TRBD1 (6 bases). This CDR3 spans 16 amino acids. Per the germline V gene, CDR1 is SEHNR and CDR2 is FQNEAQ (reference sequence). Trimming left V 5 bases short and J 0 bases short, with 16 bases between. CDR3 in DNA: TGTGCCAGCAGCCCGGGCGGGGGGCAGGCTAACTATGGCTACACCTTC. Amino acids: CASSPGGGQANYGYTF.